Listed below are T cell receptor beta chains from one sample, sequenced in a study of blood T cell repertoires in COVID-19. TCRdb keeps only in-frame clones here, not all; method: immunoSEQ multiplex PCR. The repertoire holds 170,000 or so clones, with 85% to 90% as singletons. The sequenced sample consisted of peripheral blood. These TCRs come from a middle-aged man with active or convalescent COVID-19. Each CDR3 is given with its conserved first and last residue. D genes are given only for firm matches. Clone size, where shown, is once, few, many, or a class for clones that have expanded.

v_call,clone_size,j_call,cdr3_length,d_call,cdr3_aa,cdr3_nt
TRBV9,-,TRBJ2-6,18,TRBD1,CASSSRDRADSGANVLTF,TGTGCCAGCAGCTCCCGGGACAGGGCCGACTCTGGGGCCAACGTCCTGACTTTC
TRBV24-1,-,TRBJ1-1,15,-,CATSESGTMNTEAFF,TGTGCCACCAGTGAGTCCGGGACAATGAACACTGAAGCTTTCTTT
TRBV3-1/TRBV3-2,-,TRBJ1-3,15,-,CASSQVRGPGNTIYF,TGTGCCAGCAGCCAAGTGCGGGGACCTGGAAACACCATATATTTT
TRBV9,-,TRBJ1-4,11,TRBD1,CASSEDRGYYF,TGTGCCAGCAGCGAGGACAGGGGGTACTATTTT
TRBV5-1,-,TRBJ1-5,16,TRBD1,CASSLGGGGDNQPQHF,TGCGCCAGCAGCTTGGGAGGAGGGGGCGACAATCAGCCCCAGCATTTT
TRBV6-2/TRBV6-3,-,TRBJ2-4,17,TRBD1,CASSFGTVALAKNIQYF,TGTGCCAGCAGTTTCGGGACAGTGGCGCTAGCCAAAAACATTCAGTACTTC
TRBV12-2,-,TRBJ1-1,13,-,CASRPRQGAEAFF,TGTGCAAGTCGCCCGCGACAGGGCGCTGAAGCTTTCTTT
TRBV6-5,-,TRBJ1-5,15,TRBD1,CASMGQGRVGQPQHF,TGTGCCAGCATGGGACAGGGGAGGGTTGGTCAGCCCCAGCATTTT
TRBV7-9,-,TRBJ1-6,12,-,CASSLERSPLHF,TGTGCCAGCAGCTTAGAGCGTTCACCCCTCCACTTT
TRBV30,few,TRBJ2-3,14,-,CAWSVGHFTDTQYF,TGTGCCTGGAGTGTAGGACACTTCACAGATACGCAGTATTTT
TRBV18,-,TRBJ1-1,15,-,CASTDATPPNTEAFF,TGTGCCAGCACAGACGCGACACCACCGAACACTGAAGCTTTCTTT
TRBV29-1,-,TRBJ1-1,13,-,CSVGRGMNTEAFF,TGCAGCGTTGGGAGGGGAATGAACACTGAAGCTTTCTTT
TRBV2,-,TRBJ1-5,14,-,CASSAGTPNQPQHF,TGTGCCAGCAGTGCTGGCACACCGAATCAGCCCCAGCATTTT
TRBV6-6,-,TRBJ1-5,14,-,CASGPGVSNQPQHF,TGTGCCAGCGGCCCAGGGGTTAGCAATCAGCCCCAGCATTTT
TRBV12-3/TRBV12-4,-,TRBJ1-5,13,-,CASSLAAGQPQHF,TGTGCCAGCAGTTTGGCAGCGGGTCAGCCCCAGCATTTT
TRBV2,-,TRBJ2-5,15,TRBD2,CASSGGGGRQETQYF,TGTGCCAGCAGTGGTGGGGGGGGACGGCAAGAGACCCAGTACTTC
TRBV18,-,TRBJ2-7,15,-,CASSPRGGVTYEQYF,TGTGCCAGCTCCCCGAGAGGGGGAGTGACCTACGAGCAGTACTTC
TRBV19,-,TRBJ1-6,16,-,CASKADQRRYNSPLHF,TGTGCCAGTAAAGCGGACCAACGGAGATATAATTCACCCCTCCACTTT
TRBV6-6,-,TRBJ1-4,15,-,CASRTAGTSNEKLFF,TGTGCCAGCAGGACGGCCGGGACATCAAATGAAAAACTGTTTTTT
TRBV28,-,TRBJ1-2,15,TRBD1,CASTTSGGTNYGYTF,TGTGCCAGCACTACCTCAGGGGGGACTAACTATGGCTACACCTTC
TRBV6-5,once,TRBJ2-7,14,TRBD1,CASSTGTGGGEQYF,TGTGCCAGCAGCACCGGGACAGGGGGCGGCGAGCAGTACTTC
TRBV6-5,-,TRBJ1-4,14,-,CASSPDKWAEKLFF,TGTGCCAGCAGTCCCGACAAGTGGGCTGAAAAACTGTTTTTT
TRBV2,-,TRBJ1-2,14,TRBD1,CASSVGTGVEGYTF,TGTGCCAGCAGCGTAGGGACAGGGGTTGAGGGCTACACCTTC
TRBV28,-,TRBJ1-2,12,-,CASSQGNYGYTF,TGTGCCAGCAGCCAGGGGAACTATGGCTACACCTTC
TRBV24-1,-,TRBJ1-3,14,-,CATSTGTRGNTIYF,TGTGCCACCAGCACCGGGACTAGGGGAAACACCATATATTTT
TRBV2,-,TRBJ1-6,13,-,CASSEGMTGPLHF,TGTGCCAGCAGTGAAGGGATGACAGGACCCCTCCACTTT
TRBV9,-,TRBJ2-1,12,-,CASSVGANEQFF,TGTGCCAGCAGCGTAGGAGCCAATGAGCAGTTCTTC
TRBV30,-,TRBJ1-2,16,TRBD1,CAWSVPGQGEGYGYTF,TGTGCCTGGAGTGTACCCGGACAGGGGGAGGGCTATGGCTACACCTTC
TRBV5-4,-,TRBJ2-7,15,TRBD2,CASSFPREGNYEQYF,TGTGCCAGCAGCTTCCCCCGGGAGGGGAACTACGAGCAGTACTTC
TRBV6-6,-,TRBJ1-6,14,-,CASSYPDSYSPLHF,TGTGCCAGCAGTTACCCGGACAGCTATTCACCCCTCCACTTT
TRBV10-3,-,TRBJ1-1,15,TRBD1,CAISNGQEMNTEAFF,TGTGCCATCAGCAATGGACAGGAGATGAACACTGAAGCTTTCTTT
TRBV6-5,-,TRBJ1-1,14,TRBD1,CANQELGGGTEAFF,TGTGCAAACCAGGAATTAGGGGGCGGGACTGAAGCTTTCTTT
TRBV9,-,TRBJ2-5,14,-,CASSVGPQGETQYF,TGTGCCAGCAGCGTAGGCCCTCAGGGGGAGACCCAGTACTTC
TRBV7-9,-,TRBJ2-5,15,-,CASSPPQGWAETQYF,TGTGCCAGCAGCCCACCCCAGGGTTGGGCAGAGACCCAGTACTTC
TRBV9,-,TRBJ1-4,15,TRBD1,CASSVNQGENEKLFF,TGTGCCAGCAGCGTAAATCAGGGGGAGAATGAAAAACTGTTTTTT
TRBV27,-,TRBJ2-7,13,TRBD2,CASSRYPGGEQYF,TGTGCCAGCAGTCGCTACCCCGGGGGGGAGCAGTACTTC
TRBV14,-,TRBJ2-2,15,TRBD1,CASSTGTANTGELFF,TGTGCCAGCAGTACCGGGACAGCGAACACCGGGGAGCTGTTTTTT
TRBV11-2,-,TRBJ1-3,14,-,CASSLDAVRNTIYF,TGTGCCAGCAGCTTAGATGCAGTCCGAAACACCATATATTTT
TRBV28,-,TRBJ2-1,12,-,CASSLAGNEQFF,TGTGCCAGCAGTTTAGCAGGCAATGAGCAGTTCTTC
TRBV24-1,once,TRBJ2-1,16,TRBD1,CATSDSGTGFYNEQFF,TGTGCCACCAGTGATTCCGGGACAGGTTTCTACAATGAGCAGTTCTTC
TRBV7-9,-,TRBJ1-3,13,-,CASSSGDGNTIYF,TGTGCCAGCAGCTCAGGGGACGGAAACACCATATATTTT
TRBV6-5,-,TRBJ1-1,14,-,CASTWEDTNTEAFF,TGTGCCAGCACCTGGGAGGACACGAACACTGAAGCTTTCTTT
TRBV15,-,TRBJ1-4,13,-,CATSSMVLAKLFF,TGTGCCACCAGCTCAATGGTCCTGGCAAAACTGTTTTTT
TRBV5-6,-,TRBJ2-7,13,-,CASSLGRDREQYF,TGTGCCAGCAGCTTGGGTCGCGATCGCGAGCAGTACTTC
TRBV4-1,-,TRBJ2-1,16,-,CASSQEEGGSYNEQFF,TGCGCCAGCAGCCAAGAAGAGGGGGGGTCCTACAATGAGCAGTTCTTC
TRBV5-1,-,TRBJ1-1,17,-,CASSSLDRKPGNTEAFF,TGCGCCAGCAGCTCCTTGGACAGAAAACCGGGGAACACTGAAGCTTTCTTT
TRBV20-1,-,TRBJ2-2,16,TRBD2,CSASSPRGANTGELFF,TGCAGTGCTAGTAGTCCCCGGGGGGCGAACACCGGGGAGCTGTTTTTT
TRBV6-1,-,TRBJ1-2,15,-,CASSEYVGGDNGYTF,TGTGCCAGCAGTGAATATGTAGGGGGAGATAACGGCTACACCTTC
TRBV7-2,-,TRBJ2-3,15,TRBD2,CASSRPGLAKDTQYF,TGTGCCAGCAGCCGTCCGGGACTAGCTAAAGATACGCAGTATTTT
TRBV6-5,once,TRBJ1-2,14,TRBD1,CASSYSGQGGGYTF,TGTGCCAGCAGTTACTCCGGACAGGGAGGCGGCTACACCTTC